These 20 T cell receptor beta chains came from one sample sequenced in a study of blood T cells in healthy people across ages. The second PCR ran about 6 to 12 cycles with a sample-barcoded 5' primer and J-beta primers. TCRdb redid the calling of the 5' RACE reads with MiXCR, one entry per CDR3 protein. The sample yields around 1.1 million distinct CDR3 sequences, roughly two fifths seen once. Material: blood. These receptors were collected from a young man in good health.

This sequence joins TRBV3-1 and TRBJ1-5, with TRBD1 matching 8 bases. Looked up from germline, CDR1 is LGHDT and CDR2 is YNNKEL (reference sequence). The CDR3 spans 15 residues. Trimming at V came to 4 bases and at J to 1 base, leaving 3 bases not matched to a gene. The CDR3 nucleotides are TGTGCCAGCAGCCCGGACAGGGCCAGCAATCAGCCCCAGCATTTT. This codes for CASSPDRASNQPQHF.

CDR3 protein: CASSLTGPFYGYTF. The CDR3 DNA follows: TGTGCCAGCAGTTTGACAGGTCCCTTCTATGGCTACACCTTC. The chain recombines TRBV28 with TRBJ1-2, with a weak D call TRBD1 (6 bases). The CDR3 runs to 14 residues. The germline V and J ends were trimmed by 3 bases and 4 bases, with 12 bases remaining between them. CDR1 and CDR2 (germline): MDHEN, SYDVKM.

This clonotype was counted between two and nine times. The rearrangement uses TRBV4-1 and TRBJ1-5; tentatively, D is TRBD1 (6 bases). The CDR3 covers 16 residues. V lost 1 base and J lost 0, with 10 bases in between. Germline V gives CDR1 MGHRA, CDR2 YSYEKL. In DNA form, the CDR3 reads TGCGCCAGCAGCCAAGCGACAGGAGATAGCAATCAGCCCCAGCATTTT. It is translated as CASSQATGDSNQPQHF.

This chain joins TRBV5-4 and TRBJ1-2; D gene unclear. The V end was cut by 4 bases, the J end by 6 bases, with 19 bases between. This CDR3 has 15 residues. Per germline, CDR1 SGHNT and CDR2 YYREEE (reference sequence). The CDR3 nucleotides are TGTGCCAGCAGCACTACCGACTTAAACAGCGATGGCTACACCTTC. It codes for CASSTTDLNSDGYTF.

The V and J genes are TRBV6-5 and TRBJ1-6; perhaps TRBD1 as D (6 bases). Germline CDR1 and CDR2: MNHEY and SVGAGI. CDR3 length: 16 amino acids. V lost 1 base and J lost 8, with 15 bases in between. DNA for the CDR3: TGTGCCAGCAGTTACTACGCCAGGGGAGGCGATTCACCCCTCCACTTT. It yields the protein CASSYYARGGDSPLHF.

In its sample, this clonotype was seen a few times. The chain uses TRBV4-3 and TRBJ1-2; D is uncertain. Germline V lookup: CDR1 LGHNA, CDR2 YSLEER. The CDR3 is 20 amino acids. V was cut by 0 bases and J by 1 base, with 24 bases left in between. The CDR3 DNA reads TGCGCCAGCAGCCAAGATCAATTCGGCGAGACCGCCCTCTTTAACTATGGCTACACCTTC. The encoded protein is CASSQDQFGETALFNYGYTF.

This clonotype was observed a few times. The chain carries TRBV7-9 and TRBJ1-2; D is perhaps TRBD1 (5 bases). The V end was cut by 4 bases, the J end by 2 bases, with 17 bases between. The germline V gene encodes CDR1 SEHNR and CDR2 FQNEAQ (reference sequence). The CDR3 contains 16 residues. The chain's CDR3 is CASSSQGPIENYGYTF. The CDR3, as DNA: TGTGCCAGCAGCTCCCAGGGACCCATTGAAAACTATGGCTACACCTTC.

This clonotype was recorded a few times. The gene calls are TRBV9 and TRBJ2-5; TRBD1 is a possible D gene (6 bases). Trimming removed 2 bases at V and 1 base at J, with 9 bases between. The CDR3 has 14 amino acids. Germline-derived CDR1 and CDR2 are SGDLS and YYNGEE. The CDR3 spells CASSVAGVQETQYF. As DNA, the CDR3 is TGTGCCAGCAGCGTCGCAGGGGTCCAAGAGACCCAGTACTTC.

The chain recombines TRBV11-1 with TRBJ2-3; TRBD1 agrees at 10 bases. V gave up 5 bases and J gave up 5 bases; unmatched junction bases: 7. There are 15 residues in the CDR3. Germline loops: CDR1 SGHAT, CDR2 FQDESV (reference sequence). DNA of the CDR3: TGTGCCAGCAGCCTACGCGACAGGGGGCAAGATACGCAGTATTTT. Translation: CASSLRDRGQDTQYF.

Notes on this clonotype: Its ends do not fully match the called genes, so a read error is possible. The genes are TRBV6-2 or TRBV6-3 and TRBJ2-5, with D perhaps TRBD2 (6 bases). This CDR3 spans 12 amino acids. CDR1 and CDR2 from the germline V gene are MNHEY and SVGEGT. CDR3: CASTHGGNEQYF. For the CDR3, the DNA is TGTGCTAGCACCCACGGAGGGAATGAGCAGTACTTC.

A word on this clonotype: Germline and junction disagree at one end, which may indicate a read error. The genes are TRBV7-9 and TRBJ2-1; 7 positions match TRBD1. Germline V lookup: CDR1 SEHNR, CDR2 FQNEAQ (reference sequence). The CDR3 is 12 residues long. The CDR3 region is CSSSLGGDEQFF. CDR3 nucleotide sequence: TGTTCCAGCAGCTTAGGGGGCGATGAGCAGTTCTTC.

This clonotype was recorded a few times. The chain carries TRBV4-2 and TRBJ1-1, with a tentative D call TRBD1 (5 bases). The CDR3 consists of 15 residues. Germline V lookup: CDR1 LGHNA, CDR2 YNFKEQ. V was clipped by 0 bases and J by 1 base, with 9 bases between them. The CDR3 spells CASSQETQGNTEAFF. The CDR3, as DNA: TGTGCCAGCAGCCAAGAAACCCAGGGGAACACTGAAGCTTTCTTT.

The sample holds a few counts of this clonotype. V is TRBV9 and J is TRBJ2-7; the D call may be TRBD1 or TRBD2 (5 bases each). Germline assignment: CDR1 SGDLS and CDR2 YYNGEE. V gave up 3 bases and J gave up 3 bases, with 13 bases separating them. The CDR3 sequence is 14 residues long. In DNA form, the CDR3 reads TGTGCCAGCAGCGAGGGGACCGGTCTCTACGAGCAGTACTTC. Translation: CASSEGTGLYEQYF.

This clonotype occurred many times. The V gene is TRBV12-3 or TRBV12-4, the J gene TRBJ1-5; D might be TRBD1 (6 bases). Trimming cost V 2 bases and J 2 bases, with 10 bases left between them. The CDR3 is 15 amino acids. The CDR3 loop is CASSLRGVGNQPQHF. The DNA of the CDR3 is TGTGCCAGCAGTTTAAGGGGGGTGGGCAATCAGCCCCAGCATTTT.

The V call is TRBV7-2, the J call TRBJ2-1; D uncertain. The CDR3 is made up of 12 amino acids. Germline CDR1 reads SGHTA; CDR2 reads FQGNSA. V dropped 7 bases and J dropped 5 bases, with 9 bases sitting between them. The CDR3 DNA is TGTGCCAGCAACCTGATGGACAATGAGCAGTTCTTC. Amino acids: CASNLMDNEQFF.

The chain uses TRBV9 and TRBJ2-1; D is perhaps TRBD1 or TRBD2 (5 bases each). Germline loops: CDR1 SGDLS, CDR2 YYNGEE. Trimming cost V 7 bases and J 7 bases, with 15 bases left between them. The CDR3 extends over 13 amino acids. Here the CDR3 DNA reads TGTGCCAGCCGCCCCTCGGGGCAGAATGAGCAGTTCTTC. Protein product: CASRPSGQNEQFF. Drawing the rest from reference TRBV9 and TRBJ2-1, the complete variable domain is DSGVTQTPKHLITATGQRVTLRCSPRSGDLSVYWYQQSLDQGLQFLIQYYNGEERAKGNILERFSAQQFPDLHSELNLSSLELGDSALYFCASRPSGQNEQFFGPGTRLTVL.

This rearrangement joins TRBV2 to TRBJ2-5; D possibly uses TRBD1 or TRBD2 (5 bases each). CDR3 length equals 10 residues. CDR1 and CDR2 from the germline V gene are SNHLY and FYNNEI. V lost 6 bases to trimming and J lost 13 bases, with 12 bases between them. CDR3 nucleotide sequence: TGTGCCAGCAGGGGACCCCCCCCGTACTTC. This codes for CASRGPPPYF.

V usage is TRBV4-2 and J usage is TRBJ1-1; 7 bases agree with TRBD1. J gave up 1 base and V 3 bases, and 5 bases lay outside the gene matches. The CDR3 length is 15 residues. Germline V gene sequence: CDR1 LGHNA, CDR2 YNFKEQ. The CDR3: CASSQETGKNTEAFF. In DNA, the CDR3 is TGTGCCAGCAGCCAGGAGACAGGGAAGAACACTGAAGCTTTCTTT.

There are a few counts of this clonotype. The chain links TRBV7-8 to TRBJ2-3; TRBD2 is a possible D gene (6 bases). Germline-derived CDR1 and CDR2 are SGHVS and FQNEAQ. Trimming took off 3 bases at V and 1 base at J, with 11 bases between the two ends. The CDR3 totals 15 residues. The CDR3 DNA is TGTGCCAGCAGCTTCGCGGGACTCGGCACAGATACGCAGTATTTT. Translation gives CASSFAGLGTDTQYF. Using reference TRBV7-8 and TRBJ2-3 for the parts outside the CDR3, the full variable domain is GAGVSQSPRYKVAKRGQDVALRCDPISGHVSLFWYQQALGQGPEFLTYFQNEAQLDKSGLPSDRFFAERPEGSVSTLKIQRTQQEDSAVYLCASSFAGLGTDTQYFGPGTRLTVL.

The J gene is TRBJ2-3, the V gene TRBV5-1, with 8 bases aligning to TRBD2. The CDR3 runs to 14 residues. Per the germline V gene, CDR1 is SGHRS and CDR2 is YFSETQ. The V and J ends lost 6 bases and 5 bases, in that order; junction bases with no gene match: 8. In nucleotides, the CDR3 is TGCGCCAGCAAACTAGCGGCTCTACAAGATACGCAGTATTTT. Encoded protein: CASKLAALQDTQYF.